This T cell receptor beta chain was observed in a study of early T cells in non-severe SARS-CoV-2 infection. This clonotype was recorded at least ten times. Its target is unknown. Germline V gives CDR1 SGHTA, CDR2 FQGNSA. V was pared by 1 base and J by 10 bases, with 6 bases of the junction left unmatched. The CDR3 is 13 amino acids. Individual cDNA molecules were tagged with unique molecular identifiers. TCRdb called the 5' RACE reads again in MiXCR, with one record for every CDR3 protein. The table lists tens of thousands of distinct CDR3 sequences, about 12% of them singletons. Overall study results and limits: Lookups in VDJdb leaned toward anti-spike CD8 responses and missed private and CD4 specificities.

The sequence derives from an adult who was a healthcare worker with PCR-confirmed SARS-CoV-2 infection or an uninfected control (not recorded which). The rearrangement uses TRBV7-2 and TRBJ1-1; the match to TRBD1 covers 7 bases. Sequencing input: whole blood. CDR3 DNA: TGTGCCAGCAGCTTAGTCCCACAGGGGACAGCTTTCTTT. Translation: CASSLVPQGTAFF.